The following is a TCR beta chain sequence with its context. Its antigen is still unknown. These data are taken from a study of vaccination effects on CD4 cells after COVID-19. Germline CDR1 and CDR2: MDHEN and SYDVKM. Trimming cost V 2 bases and J 5 bases, with 9 bases left between them. The CDR3 totals 13 residues. Within the ViraFEST assay, antigen-specific CD4+ T cells underwent expansion with viral peptide pools prior to sequencing. Isolation of CD4+ T cells took place after approximately 10 days of culture. Vaccination of participants consisted of two doses of either the BNT162b2 or mRNA-1273 vaccine. Only in-frame clones appear in the TCRdb table, and some are missing; sequencing was by immunoSEQ multiplex PCR. Here the sample spans around 32,000 clones, about 66% being singletons.

The sample in question was CD4+ T cells from PBMCs cultured with SARS-CoV-2 spike peptides, obtained after COVID-19 vaccination. The rearrangement joins TRBV28 to TRBJ2-5, with D perhaps given as TRBD1 or TRBD2 (6 bases each). The TCR sequence derives from a human donor who received a COVID-19 vaccine. The chain's CDR3 is CASSLPGAETQYF. The CDR3 DNA reads TGTGCCAGCAGTTTACCGGGGGCGGAGACCCAGTACTTC.